This T cell receptor beta chain was documented in a study of cytomegalovirus exposure and HLA in healthy donors. Healthy people donating bone marrow made up the donors. General observations from the study: TCR beta sequences reportedly predicted most subjects' HLA-A and HLA-B alleles accurately.

A remark on this clone: The antigen is not known.

PCR amplification relied on 60 Vbeta primers (plus 13 Jbeta primers). Repertoires were generated with immunoSEQ multiplex PCR, while TCRdb's copy carries only in-frame clones and drops some. With some 30,000 clones in the sample, the ten largest clones hold 4.8%. Sequencing input: PBMCs. The receptor was derived from a female donor in good health and CMV-seronegative.

Here the CDR3 reads CASSIHQGDIGYTF. The DNA for the CDR3 is TGTGCCAGCTCCATTCACCAGGGGGACATTGGCTACACCTTC. This chain uses TRBV18 with TRBJ1-2; 7 nucleotides match TRBD1. V lost 6 bases to trimming and J lost 7 bases; unmatched junction nucleotides: 11. Germline CDR1 is KGHSH and CDR2 is LQKENI. CDR3 length: 14 amino acids.